This TCR beta chain was captured in a study of blood T cell repertoires in COVID-19. Losses at the gene ends were 5 bases for V and 5 bases for J; bases not matched to a gene: 9. The V gene's germline CDR1 is SGHRS and CDR2 YFSETQ. This CDR3 has 14 amino acids. Authors' analysis steps: Reference gene primer amplification in the assay estimated nucleated cell counts. The protocol was immunoSEQ multiplex PCR, while the TCRdb copy is restricted to in-frame clones and leaves out a portion. V, J and clone size derive from that table, while D and trimming were established from the DNA sequence. The sample shows 350,000 to 400,000 clones, 75% to 90% of them seen only once.

The receptor was derived from a woman aged 60-75 years with COVID-19, enrolled during active disease. Specimen: peripheral blood. This sequence joins TRBV5-1 and TRBJ1-2; 7 bases fit TRBD1. Here the CDR3 reads CASRAPGQLYGYTF. CDR3 nucleotide sequence: TGCGCCAGCAGGGCCCCGGGACAGCTTTATGGCTACACCTTC.